The following is a T cell receptor beta chain sequence with its context. Sequencing was performed with immunoSEQ multiplex PCR; in TCRdb, only in-frame clones are kept and a portion is missing. The sample holds roughly 180,000 clones, roughly 83% seen once. The data were taken from a study of blood T cell repertoires in COVID-19. The V gene end was trimmed by 6 bases and the J gene end by 7 bases; junction bases not matched to a gene: 15. The CDR3 consists of 16 residues. Germline V lookup: CDR1 KGHSH, CDR2 LQKENI. Among Cohort 3 donors, those recovered had two negative PCRs, clearance, or symptom resolution.

The receptor's source is an older woman who had recovered from COVID-19. The V call is TRBV18, the J call TRBJ2-1, with 7 positions matching TRBD2. Sequenced input: PBMCs or T cells enriched from blood (not recorded which). The CDR3 loop is CASSPGGAGVRNEQFF. For the CDR3, the DNA is TGTGCCAGCTCCCCAGGTGGCGCGGGAGTGCGGAATGAGCAGTTCTTC.